A selection of T cell receptor beta chains follows, all from one sample in a study of blood T cell repertoires in COVID-19. Assay used: immunoSEQ multiplex PCR; TCRdb lists only in-frame clones, some missing. Of about 330,000 clones detected, 70% to 90% appear once; the ten largest clones hold around 7.2%. Sample: peripheral blood. The receptors come from a human donor in a cohort sampled during active COVID-19. CDR3s include the opening cysteine and the closing phenylalanine or tryptophan. The D gene is left open where the match is weak. Clone size, where shown, is once, few, many, or a class for clones that have expanded.

TRBD1	once	TRBJ1-1	19	TRBV7-9	TGTGCCAGCAGCCCGGGACAGGGTTCACTTCTTCCTTTAAACACTGAAGCTTTCTTT	CASSPGQGSLLPLNTEAFF
NA	NA	TRBJ2-7	14	TRBV3-1/TRBV3-2	TGTGCCAGCAGCCAAATGGGCCTCTCCTACGAGCAGTACTTC	CASSQMGLSYEQYF
NA	NA	TRBJ2-4	11	TRBV20-1	TGCAGTAGGAGAGGGGAGGACATTCAGTACTTC	CSRRGEDIQYF
TRBD1	once	TRBJ1-6	15	TRBV4-2	TGTGCCAGCAGCCAACTGGACAGGGGAAATTCACCCCTCCACTTT	CASSQLDRGNSPLHF
TRBD1	once	TRBJ2-7	15	TRBV23-1	TGCGCCAGCAGTCAAAGACAGGGTAGTTCCTACGAGCAGTACTTC	CASSQRQGSSYEQYF
TRBD2	NA	TRBJ2-2	15	TRBV6-5	TGTGCCAGCAAGAATGGGCTAGCGGCCACCGGGGAGCTGTTTTTT	CASKNGLAATGELFF
NA	NA	TRBJ1-5	12	TRBV3-1/TRBV3-2	TGTGCCAGCAGCCGGCTCAATCAGCCCCAGCATTTT	CASSRLNQPQHF
TRBD2	NA	TRBJ2-1	15	TRBV7-8	TGTGCCAGCAGCTTAGGACTAGCGACCTACAATGAGCAGTTCTTC	CASSLGLATYNEQFF
NA	NA	TRBJ2-2	14	TRBV7-3	TGTGCCAGCAGCTTGCGATTATTCACCGGGGAGCTGTTTTTT	CASSLRLFTGELFF
TRBD1	NA	TRBJ1-1	16	TRBV6-1	TGTGCCAGCAGTGAAGACCCAGGGGGTGGGAACACTGAAGCTTTCTTT	CASSEDPGGGNTEAFF
TRBD1	NA	TRBJ1-4	17	TRBV12-5	TGTGCTAGTGGTGACACTAACAGGGGGTTCAGTAATGAAAAACTGTTTTTT	CASGDTNRGFSNEKLFF
TRBD1	once	TRBJ2-2	16	TRBV19	TGTGCCAGTAGTATCCAGGGGGCGAGGAACACCGGGGAGCTGTTTTTT	CASSIQGARNTGELFF
NA	NA	TRBJ1-3	16	TRBV3-1/TRBV3-2	TGTGCCAGCAGCCAATCCCGAGGTAACTCTGGAAACACCATATATTTT	CASSQSRGNSGNTIYF
TRBD1	NA	TRBJ2-2	15	TRBV9	TGTGCCAGCAGCGTTTACTCACAGGGGGCCGGGGAGCTGTTTTTT	CASSVYSQGAGELFF
NA	NA	TRBJ1-5	15	TRBV9	TGTGCCAGCAGCCTACAGGGCGGAAGCAATCAGCCCCAGCATTTT	CASSLQGGSNQPQHF
NA	NA	TRBJ1-1	15	TRBV30	TGTGCCTGGAAAGCTCGGGTTATGATGAACACTGAAGCTTTCTTT	CAWKARVMMNTEAFF
NA	NA	TRBJ2-3	14	TRBV6-5	TGTGCCAGCAGTCGCTCAACGAGTACAGATACGCAGTATTTT	CASSRSTSTDTQYF
TRBD1	NA	TRBJ1-6	16	TRBV5-4	TGTGCCAGCAGCCCGGACAGGAGCTCCTATAATTCACCCCTCCACTTT	CASSPDRSSYNSPLHF
NA	NA	TRBJ1-3	13	TRBV4-1	TGCGCCAGCAGCCAAGGCTACCCTGCCACCATATATTTT	CASSQGYPATIYF
TRBD2	few	TRBJ2-2	17	TRBV7-9	TGTGCCAGCAGCACACGAAAGGGACTAGAGAATCCCGGGGAGCTGTTTTTT	CASSTRKGLENPGELFF
TRBD2	NA	TRBJ2-5	13	TRBV30	TGTGCCTGGAACCCGGGGGGTTTGGAGACCCAGTACTTC	CAWNPGGLETQYF
NA	NA	TRBJ1-5	14	TRBV30	TGTGCCTGGAGTCTCTCGGGATGGGATCAGCCCCAGCATTTT	CAWSLSGWDQPQHF
TRBD1	NA	TRBJ1-6	14	TRBV6-4	TGTGCCAGCAGTGCAGGGGGCCGTAATTCACCCCTCCACTTT	CASSAGGRNSPLHF
NA	NA	TRBJ1-2	14	TRBV29-1	TGCAGCGTTGAAGGGGGGAAAGGGACTTGGGGCTACACCTTC	CSVEGGKGTWGYTF
NA	NA	TRBJ1-1	14	TRBV19	TGTGCCAGTACCATTGTGGGGGGGCACACTGAAGCTTTCTTT	CASTIVGGHTEAFF
NA	NA	TRBJ1-4	15	TRBV19	TGTGCCAGTAGTATTGGTGCCCAGGGGCGGGAAAAACTGTTTTTT	CASSIGAQGREKLFF
NA	NA	TRBJ1-1	12	TRBV29-1	TGCAGCGTTGGCTATGGGCAGAAAGAAGCTTTCTTT	CSVGYGQKEAFF